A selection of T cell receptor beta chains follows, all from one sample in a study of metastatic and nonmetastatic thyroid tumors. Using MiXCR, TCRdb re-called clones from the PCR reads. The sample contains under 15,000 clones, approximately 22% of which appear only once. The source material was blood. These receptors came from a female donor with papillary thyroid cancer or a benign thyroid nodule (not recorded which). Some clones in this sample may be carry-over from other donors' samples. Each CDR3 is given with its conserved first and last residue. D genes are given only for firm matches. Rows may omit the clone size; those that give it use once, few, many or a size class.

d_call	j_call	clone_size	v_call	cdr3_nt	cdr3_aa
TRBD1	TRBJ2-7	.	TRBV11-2	TGTGCCAGCAGCTTGAAATCCGGGACAGGTTCCTACGAGCAGTACTTC	CASSLKSGTGSYEQYF
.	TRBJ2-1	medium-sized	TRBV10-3	TGTGCCATCAATGGGGACCTGCGGGGTGAGCAGTTCTTC	CAINGDLRGEQFF
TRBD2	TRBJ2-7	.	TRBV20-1	TGCAGTGCTTCTAGCGGGAACGGCGAGCAGTACTTC	CSASSGNGEQYF
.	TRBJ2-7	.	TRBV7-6	TGTGCCAGCAGCTTAGTCCCCCAAGGAGGCGACTACGAGCAGTACTTC	CASSLVPQGGDYEQYF
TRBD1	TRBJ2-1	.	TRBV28	TGTGCCAGCAGTAAACAGGGGGGCCGTTACAATGAGCAGTTCTTC	CASSKQGGRYNEQFF
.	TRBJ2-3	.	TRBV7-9	TGTGCCAGCAGCTCGGGAGTTGGCACAGATACGCAGTATTTT	CASSSGVGTDTQYF
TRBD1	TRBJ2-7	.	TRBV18	TGTGCCAGCTCTCATAGATCCGGGACAGGGGCCTCCTACGAGCAGTACTTC	CASSHRSGTGASYEQYF
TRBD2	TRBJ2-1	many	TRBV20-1	TGCAGTGCTCTGACTAGCGGGAGTGAAAATGAGCAGTTCTTC	CSALTSGSENEQFF
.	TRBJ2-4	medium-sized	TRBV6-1	TGTGCCAGCAGTGAATTGTCCAGATTAAACATTCAGTACTTC	CASSELSRLNIQYF
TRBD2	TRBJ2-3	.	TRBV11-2	TGTGCCAGCAGCCCCGGAGGGGGGGCTAGCGGGAGCACAGATACGCAGTATTTT	CASSPGGGASGSTDTQYF
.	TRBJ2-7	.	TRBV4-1	TGCGCCAGCAGCCAAGAGGGGTCGGCGCTCTACGAGCAGTACTTC	CASSQEGSALYEQYF
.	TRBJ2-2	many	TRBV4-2	TGTGCCAGCAGCCAAGAACAGGGTGGGGACACCGGGGAGCTGTTTTTT	CASSQEQGGDTGELFF
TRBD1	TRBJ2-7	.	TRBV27	TGTGCCAGCAGTCACCTCCCAGGACAGGGTTGGTACGAGCAGTACTTC	CASSHLPGQGWYEQYF
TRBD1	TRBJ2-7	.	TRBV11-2	TGTGCCAGCAGAAACCCCACATGGACAGGGGAGCAGTACTTC	CASRNPTWTGEQYF
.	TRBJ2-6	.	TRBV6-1	TGTGCCAGTAAGGTCTCTGGGGCCAACGTCCTGACTTTC	CASKVSGANVLTF
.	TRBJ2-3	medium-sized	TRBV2	TGTGCCAGCAGCCGAATGGGGGCGGCAGATACGCAGTATTTT	CASSRMGAADTQYF
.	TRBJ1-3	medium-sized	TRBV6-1	TGTGCCAGCAGCCCCTCATCCCCAGGCCGCTCTGGAAACACCATATATTTT	CASSPSSPGRSGNTIYF
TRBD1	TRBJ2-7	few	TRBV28	TGTGCCAGCAGTTTTCGCACAGGGGCCTACTACGAGCAGTACTTC	CASSFRTGAYYEQYF